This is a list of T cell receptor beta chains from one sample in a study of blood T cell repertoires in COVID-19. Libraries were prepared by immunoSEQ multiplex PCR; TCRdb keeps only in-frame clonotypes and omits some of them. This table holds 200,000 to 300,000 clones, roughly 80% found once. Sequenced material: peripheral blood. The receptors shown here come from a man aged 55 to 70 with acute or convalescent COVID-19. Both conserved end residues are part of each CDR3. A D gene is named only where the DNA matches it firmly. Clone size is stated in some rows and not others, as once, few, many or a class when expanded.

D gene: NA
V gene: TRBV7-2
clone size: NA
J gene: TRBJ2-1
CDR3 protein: CASSLAGGQRYEQFF
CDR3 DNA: TGTGCCAGCAGCTTAGCCGGGGGGCAGAGATATGAGCAGTTCTTC

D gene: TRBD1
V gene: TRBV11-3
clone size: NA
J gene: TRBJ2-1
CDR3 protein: CASSSRDREYNEQFF
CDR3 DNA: TGTGCCAGCAGCTCCCGGGACAGAGAATACAATGAGCAGTTCTTC

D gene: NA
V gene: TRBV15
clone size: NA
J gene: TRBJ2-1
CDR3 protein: CATSIGGHLDPYNEQFF
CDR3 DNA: TGTGCCACCAGCATCGGGGGGCATCTCGACCCTTACAATGAGCAGTTCTTC

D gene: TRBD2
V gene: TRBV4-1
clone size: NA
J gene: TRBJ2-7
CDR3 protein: CASSQQTGTRMPYEQYF
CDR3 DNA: TGCGCCAGCAGCCAGCAGACCGGGACTAGGATGCCCTACGAGCAGTACTTC

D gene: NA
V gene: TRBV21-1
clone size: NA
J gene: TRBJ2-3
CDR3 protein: CASSHDPTFTDTQYF
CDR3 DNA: TGTGCCAGCTCTCACGATCCTACCTTCACAGATACGCAGTATTTT

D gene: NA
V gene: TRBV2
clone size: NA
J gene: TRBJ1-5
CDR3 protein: CASILDPTGPQHF
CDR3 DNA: TGTGCCAGCATTCTAGACCCGACTGGGCCCCAGCATTTT

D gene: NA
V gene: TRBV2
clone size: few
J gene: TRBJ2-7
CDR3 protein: CASSTGFYEQYF
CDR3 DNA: TGTGCCAGCAGTACAGGGTTCTACGAGCAGTACTTC

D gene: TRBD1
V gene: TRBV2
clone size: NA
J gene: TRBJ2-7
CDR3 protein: CASMAGQGSSEQYF
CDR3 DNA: TGTGCCAGCATGGCGGGACAGGGTTCGTCCGAGCAGTACTTC

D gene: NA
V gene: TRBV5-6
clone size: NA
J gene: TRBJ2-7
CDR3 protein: CASSRPLQGGISYEQYF
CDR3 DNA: TGTGCCAGCAGCCGTCCACTACAGGGTGGAATTTCCTACGAGCAGTACTTC

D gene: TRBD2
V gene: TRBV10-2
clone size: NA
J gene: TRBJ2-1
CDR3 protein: CASTSGRGGLNEQFF
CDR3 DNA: TGCGCCAGCACTTCTGGGCGGGGGGGCCTCAATGAGCAGTTCTTC

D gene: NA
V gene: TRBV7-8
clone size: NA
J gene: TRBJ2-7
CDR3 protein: CASSLVVQLISYEQYF
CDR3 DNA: TGTGCCAGCAGCTTAGTGGTACAGCTTATTTCCTACGAGCAGTACTTC

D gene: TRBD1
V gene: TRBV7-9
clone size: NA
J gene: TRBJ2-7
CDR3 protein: CASSLGTDYYEQYF
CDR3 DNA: TGTGCCAGCAGCCTAGGGACAGACTACTACGAGCAGTACTTC

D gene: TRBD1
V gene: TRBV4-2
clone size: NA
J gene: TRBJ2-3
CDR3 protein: CASSHTRDRVFDTQYF
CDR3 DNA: TGTGCCAGCAGCCACACTCGGGACAGGGTCTTCGATACGCAGTATTTT

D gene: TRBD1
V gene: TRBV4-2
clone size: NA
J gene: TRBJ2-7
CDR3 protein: CASSPRDRTYEQYF
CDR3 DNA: TGTGCCAGCAGCCCCCGGGACAGGACCTACGAGCAGTACTTC

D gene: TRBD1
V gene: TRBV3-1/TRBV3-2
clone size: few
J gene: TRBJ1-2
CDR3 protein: CASSQEAGGSGYTF
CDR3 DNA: TGTGCCAGCAGCCAAGAGGCAGGGGGCAGTGGCTACACCTTC

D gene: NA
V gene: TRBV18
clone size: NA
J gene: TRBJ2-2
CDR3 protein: CASRPDSINTGELFF
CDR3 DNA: TGTGCCAGCCGCCCGGACAGCATCAACACCGGGGAGCTGTTTTTT

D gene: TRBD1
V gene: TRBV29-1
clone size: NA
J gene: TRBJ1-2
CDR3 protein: CSVTGTYGYTF
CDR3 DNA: TGCAGCGTGACAGGGACCTATGGCTACACCTTC

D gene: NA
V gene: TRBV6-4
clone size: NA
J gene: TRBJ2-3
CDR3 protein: CASSETGELSDTQYF
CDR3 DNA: TGTGCCAGCAGTGAAACCGGGGAGCTGTCGGATACGCAGTATTTT

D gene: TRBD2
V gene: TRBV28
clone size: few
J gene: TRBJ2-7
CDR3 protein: CASSLPSGRAHEQYF
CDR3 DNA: TGTGCCAGCAGTTTACCCAGCGGGAGGGCCCACGAGCAGTACTTC

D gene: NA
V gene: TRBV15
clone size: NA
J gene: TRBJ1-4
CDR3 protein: CATSRDRVRGEKLFF
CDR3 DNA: TGTGCCACCAGCAGAGACAGGGTTCGCGGTGAAAAACTGTTTTTT

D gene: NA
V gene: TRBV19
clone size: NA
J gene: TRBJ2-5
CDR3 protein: CDTVGQETQYF
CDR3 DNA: TGTGACACAGTAGGACAAGAGACCCAGTACTTC

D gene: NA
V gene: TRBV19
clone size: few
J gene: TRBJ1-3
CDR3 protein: CASSIQGGLSGNTIYF
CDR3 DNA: TGTGCCAGTAGTATTCAGGGAGGTCTCTCTGGAAACACCATATATTTT

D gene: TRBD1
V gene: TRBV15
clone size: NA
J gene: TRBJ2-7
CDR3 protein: CATSLRQGDEQYF
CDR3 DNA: TGTGCCACCAGTCTTCGACAGGGGGACGAGCAGTACTTC

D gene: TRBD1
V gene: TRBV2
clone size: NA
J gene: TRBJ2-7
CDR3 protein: CASSIYRDRPSYEQYF
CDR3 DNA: TGTGCCAGCAGTATTTACCGGGACAGGCCCTCCTACGAGCAGTACTTC

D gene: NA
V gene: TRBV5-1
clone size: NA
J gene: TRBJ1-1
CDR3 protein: CASSVYRVGTEAFF
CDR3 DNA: TGCGCCAGCAGCGTATACAGAGTAGGCACTGAAGCTTTCTTT

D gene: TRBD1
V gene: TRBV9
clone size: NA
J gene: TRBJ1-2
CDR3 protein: CASSVVRDSQSFYGYTF
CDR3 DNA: TGTGCCAGCAGCGTAGTACGGGACAGCCAGTCCTTCTATGGCTACACCTTC

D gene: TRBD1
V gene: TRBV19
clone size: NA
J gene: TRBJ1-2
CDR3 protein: CASSTNGQGNYGYTF
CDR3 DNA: TGTGCCAGTAGTACCAATGGACAGGGGAACTATGGCTACACCTTC

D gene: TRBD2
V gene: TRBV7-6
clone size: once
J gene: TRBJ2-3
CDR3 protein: CASSSVAGLTDTQYF
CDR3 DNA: TGTGCCAGCAGCTCCGTAGCGGGACTCACAGATACGCAGTATTTT

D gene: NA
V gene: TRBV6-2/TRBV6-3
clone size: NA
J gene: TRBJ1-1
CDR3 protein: CASSYLLTDQGPLNTEAFF
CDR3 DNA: TGTGCCAGCAGTTACCTGTTGACAGATCAAGGCCCCCTGAACACTGAAGCTTTCTTT

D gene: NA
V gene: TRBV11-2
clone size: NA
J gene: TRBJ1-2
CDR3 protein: CASSLVPRGNYGYTF
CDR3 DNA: TGTGCCAGCAGCTTGGTTCCGAGGGGGAACTATGGCTACACCTTC

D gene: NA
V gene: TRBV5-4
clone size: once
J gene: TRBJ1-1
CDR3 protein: CASSGHGGEAFF
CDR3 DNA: TGTGCCAGCAGCGGCCATGGTGGTGAAGCTTTCTTT

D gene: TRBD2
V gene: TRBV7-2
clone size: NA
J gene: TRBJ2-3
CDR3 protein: CASSLRREGTDTQYF
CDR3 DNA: TGTGCCAGCAGCTTACGACGGGAGGGCACAGATACGCAGTATTTT

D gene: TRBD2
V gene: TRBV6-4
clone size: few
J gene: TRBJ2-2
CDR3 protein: CASSDSTSGGTGELFF
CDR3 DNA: TGTGCCAGCAGTGACTCAACTAGCGGGGGCACCGGGGAGCTGTTTTTT

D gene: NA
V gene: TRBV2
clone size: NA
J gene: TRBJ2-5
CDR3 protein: CASIGGRFETQYF
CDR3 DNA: TGTGCCAGCATAGGGGGTCGTTTTGAGACCCAGTACTTC

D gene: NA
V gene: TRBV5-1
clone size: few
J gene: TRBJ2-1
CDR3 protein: CASSLRPGNNEQFF
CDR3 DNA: TGCGCCAGCAGCTTGCGGCCGGGAAACAATGAGCAGTTCTTC

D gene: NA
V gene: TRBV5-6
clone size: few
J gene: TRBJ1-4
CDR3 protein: CASSPGVPTGKLFF
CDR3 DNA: TGTGCCAGCAGCCCTGGGGTTCCTACGGGGAAACTGTTTTTT

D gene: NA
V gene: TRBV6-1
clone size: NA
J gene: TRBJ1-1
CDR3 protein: CASSSQGNTEAFF
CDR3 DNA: TGTGCCAGCAGTTCCCAGGGTAACACTGAAGCTTTCTTT

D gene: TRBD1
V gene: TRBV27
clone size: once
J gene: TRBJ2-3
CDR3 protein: CASGTGEDTQYF
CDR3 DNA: TGTGCCAGCGGGACAGGCGAAGATACGCAGTATTTT

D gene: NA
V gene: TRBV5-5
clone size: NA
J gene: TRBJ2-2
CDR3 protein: CASSFPSTGAGELFF
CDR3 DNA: TGTGCCAGCAGCTTCCCTAGCACGGGGGCCGGGGAGCTGTTTTTT

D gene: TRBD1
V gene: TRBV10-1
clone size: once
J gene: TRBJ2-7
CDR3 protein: CATAPGQTYEQYF
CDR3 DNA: TGCGCCACGGCCCCGGGACAGACCTACGAGCAGTACTTC

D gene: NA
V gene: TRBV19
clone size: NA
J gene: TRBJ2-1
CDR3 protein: CASKPRSGPFSYNEQFF
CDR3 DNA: TGTGCCAGTAAGCCTCGTAGCGGACCTTTTTCCTACAATGAGCAGTTCTTC

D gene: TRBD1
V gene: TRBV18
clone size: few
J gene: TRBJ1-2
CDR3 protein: CASSPQGQGNYGYTF
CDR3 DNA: TGTGCCAGCTCACCACAGGGACAGGGGAACTATGGCTACACCTTC

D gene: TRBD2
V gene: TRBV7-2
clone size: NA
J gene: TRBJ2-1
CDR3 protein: CASSPGTSGKQFF
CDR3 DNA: TGTGCCAGCAGCCCAGGGACTAGCGGGAAGCAGTTCTTC

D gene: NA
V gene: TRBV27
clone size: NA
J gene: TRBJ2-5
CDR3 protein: CATRPWAQETQYF
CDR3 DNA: TGTGCCACCCGACCCTGGGCTCAAGAGACCCAGTACTTC

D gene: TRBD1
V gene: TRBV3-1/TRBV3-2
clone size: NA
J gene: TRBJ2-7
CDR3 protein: CASSQERTGSNEQYF
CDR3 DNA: TGTGCCAGCAGCCAAGAAAGGACAGGGAGTAACGAGCAGTACTTC

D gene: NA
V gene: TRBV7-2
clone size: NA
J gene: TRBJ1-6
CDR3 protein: CASSLAAYSPLHF
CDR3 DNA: TGTGCCAGCAGCTTAGCAGCGTATTCACCCCTCCACTTT

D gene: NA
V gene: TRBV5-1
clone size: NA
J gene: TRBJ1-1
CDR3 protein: CASSGRAGNTEAFF
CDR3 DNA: TGCGCCAGCAGCGGCCGCGCAGGGAACACTGAAGCTTTCTTT

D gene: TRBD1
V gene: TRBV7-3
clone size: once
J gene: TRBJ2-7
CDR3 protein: CASSLPGTEISYEQYF
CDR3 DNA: TGTGCCAGCAGCTTACCCGGGACAGAGATCTCCTACGAGCAGTACTTC

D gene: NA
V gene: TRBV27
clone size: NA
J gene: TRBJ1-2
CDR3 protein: CASSLSLQGGTYGYTF
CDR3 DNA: TGTGCCAGCAGTTTATCGCTCCAGGGAGGGACCTATGGCTACACCTTC

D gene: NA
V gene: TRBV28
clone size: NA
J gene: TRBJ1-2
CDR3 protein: CASSLFAENYGYTF
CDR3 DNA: TGTGCCAGCAGTTTATTCGCGGAGAACTATGGCTACACCTTC

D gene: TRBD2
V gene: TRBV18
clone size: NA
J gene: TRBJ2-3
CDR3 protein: CASSLASGSTDTQYF
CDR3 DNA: TGTGCCAGCTCACTGGCTAGCGGGTCCACAGATACGCAGTATTTT

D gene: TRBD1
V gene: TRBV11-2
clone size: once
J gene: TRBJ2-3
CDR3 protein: CASSAPQGVTDTQYF
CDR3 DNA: TGTGCCAGCAGCGCCCCACAGGGGGTGACAGATACGCAGTATTTT

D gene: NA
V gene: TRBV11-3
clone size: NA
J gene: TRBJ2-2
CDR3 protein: CAISSQGNTGELFF
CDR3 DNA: TGTGCCATCTCCTCCCAGGGTAACACCGGGGAGCTGTTTTTT

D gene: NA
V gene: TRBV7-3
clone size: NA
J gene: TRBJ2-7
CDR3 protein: CASSLGQGNYEQYF
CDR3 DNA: TGTGCCAGCAGCCTAGGGCAGGGCAACTACGAGCAGTACTTC

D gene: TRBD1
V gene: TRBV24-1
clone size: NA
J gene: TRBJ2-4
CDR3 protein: CATSDSRTGGNIQYF
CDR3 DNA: TGTGCCACCAGTGATTCCCGGACAGGGGGAAACATTCAGTACTTC